This T cell receptor beta chain is drawn from a study of cytomegalovirus exposure and HLA in healthy donors. This CDR3 comprises 19 residues. The V end lost 3 bases, the J end lost 0 bases, and 20 bases lay between the germline ends. CDR1 is SGHVS, CDR2 FNYEAQ, per germline. Both 60 Vbeta primers and 13 Jbeta primers went into the PCR. Produced via immunoSEQ multiplex PCR; TCRdb's table is partial and in-frame only. The profile shows roughly 130,000 clones, roughly 82% of them singletons. The specimen was PBMCs. The receptor comes from a male donor in good health and CMV-seropositive. The chain has TRBV7-6 and TRBJ1-4; perhaps TRBD1 as D (5 bases). DNA of the CDR3: TGTGCCAGCAGCTTGTCTGGGTGGGGGGAAGGGGCAACTAATGAAAAACTGTTTTTT. This translates into CASSLSGWGEGATNEKLFF. Together with reference TRBV7-6 and TRBJ1-4, the CDR3 gives the full variable domain: GAGVSQSPRYKVTKRGQDVALRCDPISGHVSLYWYRQALGQGPEFLTYFNYEAQQDKSGLPNDRFSAERPEGSISTLTIQRTEQRDSAMYRCASSLSGWGEGATNEKLFFGSGTQLSVL.